These 10 T cell receptor beta chains were sequenced from one sample in a study of T cells in Graves' hyperthyroidism and ophthalmopathy (dated by TCRdb to between 2019 and 2020). Receptors were amplified or captured by multiplex PCR. Sequencing used an Illumina HiSeq 2000. The TCR beta CDR3 regions were amplified from RNA transcripts. The TCR CDR3 was subjected to a first round of RT-PCR using the HTBI primer set and the Qiagen OneStep RT-PCR kit. TCRdb reanalyzed the raw reads on its own, using fastp at Q25 for trimming and MiXCR for clone calling, and kept in-frame beta chains. Rows matching on CDR3 protein sequence are summarized as one entry with the most common DNA and genes. The sample profile shows 250,000 to 400,000 distinct CDR3 sequences; roughly an eighth of them were found once. Of the sample, roughly 35% falls within the top ten clones. The specimen sequenced was blood. The receptors derive from a woman aged 35 to 49 with Graves' ophthalmopathy.

This clonotype was observed a few times. V usage is TRBV3-1 and J usage is TRBJ1-1; TRBD1 agrees at 12 bases. Germline loops: CDR1 LGHDT, CDR2 YNNKEL (reference sequence). J lost 1 base, V lost 2 bases, and 14 bases had no gene match. The CDR3 totals 20 residues. CDR3 residues: CASSQRGSGTGGKGNTEAFF. DNA for the CDR3: TGTGCCAGCAGCCAACGCGGGTCGGGGACAGGGGGCAAGGGGAACACTGAAGCTTTCTTT.

This clonotype has ten or more counts. This rearrangement joins TRBV7-6 to TRBJ1-1; a possible D gene is TRBD1 (6 bases). Germline CDR1 reads SGHVS; CDR2 reads FNYEAQ. V lost 3 bases and J lost 5, with 10 bases in between. The length of the CDR3 is 13 residues. Written as DNA, the CDR3 is TGTGCCAGCAGCTTTGAGGGGGGGACTGAAGCTTTCTTT. Translation gives CASSFEGGTEAFF.

Worth noting for this clonotype: A much bigger clone sits one base away, suggesting this may be a read error. This chain connects TRBV24-1 to TRBJ1-2, with a tentative D call TRBD1 (5 bases). Per the germline V gene, CDR1 is KGHDR and CDR2 is SFDVKD. This CDR3 is 14 amino acids long. The CDR3 reads CATSTRDPFYGCTF. CDR3 DNA sequence: TGTGCCACCAGCACTCGGGACCCCTTCTATGGCTGCACCTTC.

For this clonotype: A read error may explain this, as a much larger clone is one base away. V gene TRBV7-2 combines with J gene TRBJ2-2; perhaps TRBD2 as D (6 bases). Germline V gene lookup returns CDR1 SGHTA and CDR2 FQGNSA. This CDR3 has 16 amino acids. CDR3 DNA sequence: TGTGCCAGCAGTCGGGACGTTGGGGGGACCACCGGGGAGCCGTTTTTT. It codes for CASSRDVGGTTGEPFF.

Ten or more counts support this clonotype. This chain connects TRBV20-1 to TRBJ1-5; no clear D. Trimming removed 0 bases from V and 3 bases from J, with 15 bases in between. Germline V CDR1 and CDR2: DFQATT, SNEGSKA (reference sequence). The CDR3 spans 16 residues. CDR3 DNA: TGCAGTGCTAGAGATGGAAGAGGAGGCAACAATCAGCCCCAGCATTTT. Its translation is CSARDGRGGNNQPQHF.

To note about this clonotype: One end of the junction does not line up with germline, which may come from a read error. The gene calls are TRBV12-3 or TRBV12-4 and TRBJ1-4, with a weak D call TRBD1 (6 bases). The CDR3 is 14 residues long. CDR3 sequence (DNA): TGTGCTAGCAGTTCATTACAGGGTACGGAAAAACCGTTTTTT. Its translation is CASSSLQGTEKPFF.

This clonotype was seen ten or more times. The V call is TRBV6-1, the J call TRBJ1-1; D is perhaps TRBD1 (5 bases). CDR3 length equals 14 residues. The V gene's germline CDR1 is MNHNS and CDR2 SASEGT. V lost 5 bases and J 3 bases, leaving 13 bases between the germline ends. CDR3 amino acids: CASSYGTGYTEAFF. The CDR3 DNA reads TGTGCCAGCAGTTACGGGACGGGGTACACTGAAGCTTTCTTT.

This clonotype was recorded at least ten times. This sequence joins TRBV7-8 and TRBJ2-1; 9 nucleotides line up with TRBD2. Germline CDR1 is SGHVS and CDR2 is FQNEAQ. J lost 8 bases, V lost 3 bases, and 11 bases had no gene match. This CDR3 contains 16 residues. The CDR3 spells CASSFPAGGRVHEQFF. The CDR3 coding sequence is TGTGCCAGCAGCTTCCCAGCCGGCGGGAGGGTCCATGAGCAGTTCTTC.

Many counts were recorded for this clonotype. J is TRBJ2-7 and V is TRBV28; a weak D match, TRBD1 (6 bases). V lost 6 bases and J lost 5, with 8 bases in between. This CDR3 has 11 amino acids. The germline CDR1 and CDR2 sequences are MDHEN and SYDVKM. CDR3 protein: CASRDRNEQYF. As DNA, the CDR3 is TGTGCCAGCAGAGACAGGAACGAGCAGTACTTC.

Many counts were recorded for this clonotype. The genes are TRBV9 and TRBJ2-5, with 10 nucleotides matching TRBD2. CDR1 is SGDLS and CDR2 is YYNGEE in the germline V gene. Trimming took 0 bases from V and 5 from J; bases not matched to a gene: 10. The CDR3 length is 17 residues. The CDR3 region is CASSVDPSGGSIETQYF. The CDR3 DNA follows: TGTGCCAGCAGCGTAGATCCTAGCGGGGGCTCGATTGAGACCCAGTACTTC.